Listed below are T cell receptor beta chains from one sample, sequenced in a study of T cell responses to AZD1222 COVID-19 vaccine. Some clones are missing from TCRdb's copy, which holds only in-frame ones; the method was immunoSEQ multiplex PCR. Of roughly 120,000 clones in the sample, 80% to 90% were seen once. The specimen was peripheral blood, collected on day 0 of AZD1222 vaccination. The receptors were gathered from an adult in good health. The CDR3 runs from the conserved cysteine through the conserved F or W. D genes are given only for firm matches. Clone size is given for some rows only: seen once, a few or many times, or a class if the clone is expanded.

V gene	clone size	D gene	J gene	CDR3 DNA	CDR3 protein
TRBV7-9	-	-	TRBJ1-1	TGTGCCAGCAGCCATAAGGTCCCCATGAACACTGAAGCTTTCTTT	CASSHKVPMNTEAFF
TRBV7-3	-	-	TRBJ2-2	TGTGCCAGCAGCCCTATTATTGGGATTACGAACACCGGGGAGCTGTTTTTT	CASSPIIGITNTGELFF
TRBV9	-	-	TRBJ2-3	TGTGCCAGCAGCGTAGATGGGGATACGCAGTATTTT	CASSVDGDTQYF
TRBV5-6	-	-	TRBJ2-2	TGTGCCAGCAGCTTGGCTCCACAGGGCGGGGAGCTGTTTTTT	CASSLAPQGGELFF
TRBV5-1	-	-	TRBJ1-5	TGCGCCAGCAGCTTGGGAGTGGGGAAGAACAATCAGCCCCAGCATTTT	CASSLGVGKNNQPQHF
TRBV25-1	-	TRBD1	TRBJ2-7	TGTGCCAGCAGTCCCCAACCAGGACAGGGTGATCTCTACGAGCAGTACTTC	CASSPQPGQGDLYEQYF
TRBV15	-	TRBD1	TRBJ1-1	TGTGCCACCCGTCGTGGGGCAAACAGGGGGAACACTGAAGCTTTCTTT	CATRRGANRGNTEAFF
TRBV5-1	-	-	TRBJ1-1	TGCGCCAGCAGCTTGAGAGGGACTGAAGCTTTCTTT	CASSLRGTEAFF
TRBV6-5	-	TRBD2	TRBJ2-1	TGTGCCAGCAGACTAAGCGGGGGCTCTTACAATGAGCAGTTCTTC	CASRLSGGSYNEQFF
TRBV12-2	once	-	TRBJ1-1	TGTGCAAGTCGCTTCCCCCGGCGCCAACCTGGACGTACGTCGCCGGGCACTGAAGCTTTCTTT	CASRFPRRQPGRTSPGTEAFF
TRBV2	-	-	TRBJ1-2	TGTGCCAGCAGGGGGGGGATATCCTATGGCTACACCTTC	CASRGGISYGYTF
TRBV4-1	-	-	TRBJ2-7	TGCGCCAGCAGCCAAACAGCAGTCAGGCGCGACGAGCAGTACTTC	CASSQTAVRRDEQYF
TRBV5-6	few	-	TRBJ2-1	TGTGCCAGCAGCTTGGTGGGGGAGATACGGAATGAGCAGTTCTTC	CASSLVGEIRNEQFF
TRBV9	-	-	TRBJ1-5	TGTGCCAGCAGCGTAGGGACCCTAAGCAATCAGCCCCAGCATTTT	CASSVGTLSNQPQHF
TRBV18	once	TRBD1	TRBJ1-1	TGTGCCAGCTACGAGGATACCGGGACAGGGACCCTAGGAGCTTTCTTT	CASYEDTGTGTLGAFF
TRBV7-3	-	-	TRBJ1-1	TGTGCCAGCAGTTACGGTGGGGTGAACACTGAAGCTTTCTTT	CASSYGGVNTEAFF
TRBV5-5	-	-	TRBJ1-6	TGTGCCAGCAGCTTGGGTGATAATTCACCCCTCCACTTT	CASSLGDNSPLHF
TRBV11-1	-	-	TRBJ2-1	TGTGCCAGCACCAAGACAGCCAGCTCCTACAATGAGCAGTTCTTC	CASTKTASSYNEQFF
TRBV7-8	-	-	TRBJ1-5	TGTGCCAGCAGCTTAGTACAATATAGCAATCAGCCCCAGCATTTT	CASSLVQYSNQPQHF
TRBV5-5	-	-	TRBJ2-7	TGTGCCAGCAGAATCGGGTCAGGAACCTACGAGCAGTACTTC	CASRIGSGTYEQYF
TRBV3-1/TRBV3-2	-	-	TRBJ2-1	TGTGCCAGCAGCCAAGATGCAGGGGATGAGCAGTTCTTC	CASSQDAGDEQFF
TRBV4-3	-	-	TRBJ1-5	TGCGCCAGCAGCCAAGATTGGGGGGGGAGTCAGCCCCAGCATTTT	CASSQDWGGSQPQHF
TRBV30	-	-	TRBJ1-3	TGTGCCTGGGGGACTTCTAGGGCGTCCGGAAACACCATATATTTT	CAWGTSRASGNTIYF
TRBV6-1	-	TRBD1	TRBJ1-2	TGTGCCAGCAGTGAAGTCGTGACAGGGGGAGGCTACACCTTC	CASSEVVTGGGYTF
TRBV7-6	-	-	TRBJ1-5	TGTGCCAGCAGCCTAGGGGGGGAGGACAATCAGCCCCAGCATTTT	CASSLGGEDNQPQHF
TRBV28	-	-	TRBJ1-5	TGTGCCAGCAGTTTATTAACACTTTATAGCAATCAGCCCCAGCATTTT	CASSLLTLYSNQPQHF
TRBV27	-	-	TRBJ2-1	TGTGCCAGCAGTCCGCGTTTCGGGTCCTACAATGAGCAGTTCTTC	CASSPRFGSYNEQFF
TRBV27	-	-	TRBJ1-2	TGTGCCAGCAGCCGTGCGGGGGGGCTGGACTATGGCTACACCTTC	CASSRAGGLDYGYTF
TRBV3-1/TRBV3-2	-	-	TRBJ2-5	TGTGCCAGCAGCCAAGAAGGCGGGCAGGGTACGACCCAGTACTTC	CASSQEGGQGTTQYF
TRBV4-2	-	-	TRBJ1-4	TGTGCCAGCAGCCAAGATGGCGGGGAAACTAATGAAAAACTGTTTTTT	CASSQDGGETNEKLFF
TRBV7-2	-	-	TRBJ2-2	TGTGCCAGCAGCTTAGTCGTGGGCGGGGAGCTGTTTTTT	CASSLVVGGELFF
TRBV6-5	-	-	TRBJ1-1	TGTGCCAGCAGCGCGCGCGGGAGATCCACTGAAGCTTTCTTT	CASSARGRSTEAFF
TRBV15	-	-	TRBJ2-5	TGTGCCACCAGCCCGGTTGTGCAGGGCCTCCGAGAGACCCAGTACTTC	CATSPVVQGLRETQYF
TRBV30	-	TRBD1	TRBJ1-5	TGTGCCTGGAGTGGAGGGACAGGGTGGCGGCCCCAGCATTTT	CAWSGGTGWRPQHF
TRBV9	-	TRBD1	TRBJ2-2	TGTGCCAGCAGCGCCACAGGGGGCTGGACCGGGGAGCTGTTTTTT	CASSATGGWTGELFF
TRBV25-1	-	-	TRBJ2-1	TGTGCCAGCAGTGAATTTGGGGGCTTATACAATGAGCAGTTCTTC	CASSEFGGLYNEQFF
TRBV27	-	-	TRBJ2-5	TGTGCCAGCAGTTACAGCCTGGTTCCCCAAGAGACCCAGTACTTC	CASSYSLVPQETQYF
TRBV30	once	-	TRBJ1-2	TGTGCCTGGAGTCAAGGGTTCTATGGCTACACCTTC	CAWSQGFYGYTF
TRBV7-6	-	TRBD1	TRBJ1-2	TGTGCCAGCAGCATTGGACAGGGTAGTGTTGGCTACACCTTC	CASSIGQGSVGYTF
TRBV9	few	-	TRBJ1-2	TGTGCCAGCAGCGTAGAAGTCGGCAGGAGTTATGGCTACACCTTC	CASSVEVGRSYGYTF
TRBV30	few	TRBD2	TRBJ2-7	TGTGCCTGGAGTACACAGGAGGGACTAGGGCAGTACTTC	CAWSTQEGLGQYF
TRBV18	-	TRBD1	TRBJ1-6	TGTGCCAGCTCACTATCCGGGACAGGGGCGAGGAATTCACCCCTCCACTTT	CASSLSGTGARNSPLHF
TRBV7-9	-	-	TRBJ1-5	TGTGCCAGCAGCCCCGACACGGGGAACCATCAGCCCCAGCATTTT	CASSPDTGNHQPQHF
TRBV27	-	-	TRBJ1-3	TGTGCCAGCAGTCTCAGCAGGGGCTCTGGAAACACCATATATTTT	CASSLSRGSGNTIYF
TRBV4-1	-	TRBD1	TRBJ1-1	TGCGCCAGCAGCCGTGGGGTACAGGGGCTGAACACTGAAGCTTTCTTT	CASSRGVQGLNTEAFF
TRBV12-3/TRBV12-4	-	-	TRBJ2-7	TGTGCCAGCAGTTTAGACAGGTTCGGGCAGTACTTC	CASSLDRFGQYF
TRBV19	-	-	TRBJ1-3	TGTGCCAGTAGTCCGTGGGACTCTGGAAACACCATATATTTT	CASSPWDSGNTIYF
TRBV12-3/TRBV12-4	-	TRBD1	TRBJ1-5	TGTGCCAGCCAAAAACAGGGGAGGCAGCCCCAGCATTTT	CASQKQGRQPQHF